This TCR beta chain was found in a study of T cell responses to AZD1222 COVID-19 vaccine (dated by TCRdb to about 2021). About the investigation overall: Because spike-specific TCR depth and breadth did not differ between the two schedules, AZD1222 recipients who got a second dose at roughly 4 weeks were pooled with those who got a second dose at roughly 12 weeks. Trial participants were enrolled by age into 18-55, 56-69 and 70-plus year subgroups, with roughly 150, 30 and 60 TCR-sequenced participants respectively. A total of under 250 trial participants underwent TCR sequencing, of whom roughly 210 had received two doses of AZD1222 and 26 had received two doses of the MenACWY control vaccine.

The label giving this sample's time point can be read as: baseline before first vaccination. The vaccinee samples were drawn from two UK trials, COV001 and COV002, one of which was a single-blind randomized controlled phase 2/3 trial testing AZD1222 (ChAdOx1 nCoV-19) in healthy adults. For TCRbeta chain sequencing, PBMC samples from trial participants were taken at day 0 and at day 28 after the second dose. The CDR3 regions of human TCRbeta chains were subjected to immunosequencing. The authors processed their data as follows. TCRs in the repertoires were compared against a reference library of SARS-CoV-2-specific TCRs that had been generated with the MIRA antigen-specificity platform. Breadth was defined as the fraction of unique TCRs that were SARS-CoV-2-associated. Depth was defined as the fraction of total T cells that were SARS-CoV-2-associated. Using the MIRA data, each spike-specific TCR was mapped to the spike region that the TCR reacts to and placed in a CD4 or CD8 class. Log10-transformed breadth and depth values were compared by one-way ANOVA with Sidak's multiple comparisons tests. TCRdb mirrors the immuneACCESS table, restricted to in-frame sequences. Some clones are absent from its copies; in checked studies, under half trace to an unresolved V gene, and the reason for the others is unknown. V, J and clone size are taken as reported in that table, and D and trimming were inferred from the DNA itself. The sample table contains more than 75,000 clones; only one count was recorded for 92% of them. The top ten constitute roughly 4.9% of the sample.

Study-wide conclusions, independent of this receptor: CD4 TCRs associated with the vaccine covered the entire spike protein, and the dominant responses were in regions 160-218 and 743-854. The 56-69-year group was small, and its depth increase did not reach significance, likely because of low power. After two AZD1222 doses, both the breadth and the depth of spike-specific TCRs were significantly higher than at day 0 and than in MenACWY recipients. Participants were mostly white British and included more females than males, and it was suggested by the authors that clonal diversity may have been underestimated. Nearly half of unique spike-specific TCRs reportedly recognized epitopes outside regions mutated in the B.1.351 and B.1.1.7 variants. Because no day 14 peak-response samples were available, the repertoires could be characterized only after the peak T cell response. Conclusions about previously exposed vaccinees are limited because only a handful of AZD1222 recipients were SARS-CoV-2 seropositive at baseline.

CDR1 and CDR2, per the germline V gene, are SGHRS and YFSETQ. Including cysteine and phenylalanine, the CDR3 has 14 amino acids. Only the CDR3 DNA stays, 42 bases, in frame from base 1. Deletion took 0 bases off V and 4 bases off J, with a span of 11 bases between the germline ends. Note on this clone: What this receptor recognizes is not known. Per-base qualities were not stored, and no clone one base away is much larger.

This receptor was taken from an adult in good health. The chain was built from TRBV5-1 and TRBJ2-7; TRBD2 is a weak D gene call, 6 bases matching. This material consisted of peripheral blood, taken on day 0 of AZD1222 vaccination. The nucleotide sequence reads TGCGCCAGCAGCTTGGGTAGCGGAGCATACGAGCAGTACTTC. Translated, this gives CASSLGSGAYEQYF.